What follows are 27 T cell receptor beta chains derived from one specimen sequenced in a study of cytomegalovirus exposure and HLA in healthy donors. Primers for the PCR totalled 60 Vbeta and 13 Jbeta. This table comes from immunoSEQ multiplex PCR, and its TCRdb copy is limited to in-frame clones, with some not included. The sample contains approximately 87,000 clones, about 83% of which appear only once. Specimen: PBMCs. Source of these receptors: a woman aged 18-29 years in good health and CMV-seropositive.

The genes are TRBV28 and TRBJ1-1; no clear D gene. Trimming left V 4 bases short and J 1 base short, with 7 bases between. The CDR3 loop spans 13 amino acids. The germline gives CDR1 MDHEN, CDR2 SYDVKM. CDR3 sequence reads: CASSSLANTEAFF. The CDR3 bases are TGTGCCAGCAGTTCCCTAGCGAACACTGAAGCTTTCTTT.

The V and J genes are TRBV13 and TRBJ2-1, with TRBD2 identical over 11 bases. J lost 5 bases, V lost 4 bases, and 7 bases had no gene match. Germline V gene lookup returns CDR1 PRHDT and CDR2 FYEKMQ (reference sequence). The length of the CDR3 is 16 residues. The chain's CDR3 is CASSSGTSGLNNEQFF. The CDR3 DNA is TGTGCCAGCAGCTCGGGGACTAGCGGACTTAACAATGAGCAGTTCTTC.

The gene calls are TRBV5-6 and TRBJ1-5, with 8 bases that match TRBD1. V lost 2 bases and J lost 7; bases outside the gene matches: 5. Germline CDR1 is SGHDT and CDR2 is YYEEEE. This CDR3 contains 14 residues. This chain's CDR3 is CASSLWTGQQPQHF. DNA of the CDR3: TGTGCCAGCAGCTTATGGACAGGGCAACAGCCCCAGCATTTT.

The CDR3 loop reads CASSFQGASTDTQYF. The CDR3 nucleotides are TGTGCCAGCAGTTTCCAGGGGGCAAGCACAGATACGCAGTATTTT. This chain connects TRBV6-5 to TRBJ2-3; 8 bases fit TRBD1. With 4 bases clipped from V and 0 bases from J, the junction kept 3 bases outside the gene matches. CDR1 is MNHEY, CDR2 SVGAGI, per germline. This CDR3 region has 15 residues.

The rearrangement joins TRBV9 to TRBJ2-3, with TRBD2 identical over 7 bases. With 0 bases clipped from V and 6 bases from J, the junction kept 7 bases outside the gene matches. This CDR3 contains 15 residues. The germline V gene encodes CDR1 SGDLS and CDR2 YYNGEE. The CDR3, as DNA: TGTGCCAGCAGCGTAGGTTCCAGCGGGACTGATACGCAGTATTTT. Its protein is CASSVGSSGTDTQYF.

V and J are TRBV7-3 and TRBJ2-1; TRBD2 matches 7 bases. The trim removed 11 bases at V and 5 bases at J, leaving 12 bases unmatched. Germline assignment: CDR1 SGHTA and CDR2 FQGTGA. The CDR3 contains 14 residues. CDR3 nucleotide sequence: TGTGCCCTCAGGAGGGCTAGCGGCCACAATGAGCAGTTCTTC. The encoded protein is CALRRASGHNEQFF.

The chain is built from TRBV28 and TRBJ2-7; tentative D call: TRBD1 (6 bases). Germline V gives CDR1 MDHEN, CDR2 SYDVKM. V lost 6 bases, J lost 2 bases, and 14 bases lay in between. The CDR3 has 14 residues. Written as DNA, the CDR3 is TGTGCCAGCAGGGGGGACACCTCGGCCTACGAGCAGTACTTC. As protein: CASRGDTSAYEQYF.

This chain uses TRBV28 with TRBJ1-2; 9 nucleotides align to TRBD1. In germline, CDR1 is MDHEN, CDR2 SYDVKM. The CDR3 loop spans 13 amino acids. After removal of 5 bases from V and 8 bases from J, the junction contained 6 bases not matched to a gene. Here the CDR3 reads CASSRTGAGGYTF. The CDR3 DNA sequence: TGTGCCAGCAGTAGGACAGGGGCAGGGGGCTACACCTTC.

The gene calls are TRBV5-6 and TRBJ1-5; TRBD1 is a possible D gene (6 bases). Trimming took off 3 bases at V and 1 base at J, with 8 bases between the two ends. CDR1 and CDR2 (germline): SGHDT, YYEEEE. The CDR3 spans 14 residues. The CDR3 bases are TGTGCCAGCAGCTCCGGGACAAGCAATCAGCCCCAGCATTTT. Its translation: CASSSGTSNQPQHF.

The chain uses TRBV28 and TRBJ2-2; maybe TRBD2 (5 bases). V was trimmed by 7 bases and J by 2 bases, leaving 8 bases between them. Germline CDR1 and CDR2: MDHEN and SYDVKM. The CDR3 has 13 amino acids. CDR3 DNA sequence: TGTGCCAGCAAGAGGGCCAACACCGGGGAGCTGTTTTTT. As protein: CASKRANTGELFF.

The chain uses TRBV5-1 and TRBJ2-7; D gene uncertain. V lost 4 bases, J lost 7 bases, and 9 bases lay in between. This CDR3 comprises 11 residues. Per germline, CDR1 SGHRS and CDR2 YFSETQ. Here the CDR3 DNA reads TGCGCCAGCAGCCTCGTCGGTGAGCAGTACTTC. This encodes CASSLVGEQYF.

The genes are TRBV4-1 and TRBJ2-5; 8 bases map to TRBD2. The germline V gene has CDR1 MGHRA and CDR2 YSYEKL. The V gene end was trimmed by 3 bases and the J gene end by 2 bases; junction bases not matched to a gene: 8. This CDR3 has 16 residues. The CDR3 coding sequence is TGCGCCAGCAGCCAGACGACCCGGGGGGGGCAAGAGACCCAGTACTTC. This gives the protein CASSQTTRGGQETQYF.

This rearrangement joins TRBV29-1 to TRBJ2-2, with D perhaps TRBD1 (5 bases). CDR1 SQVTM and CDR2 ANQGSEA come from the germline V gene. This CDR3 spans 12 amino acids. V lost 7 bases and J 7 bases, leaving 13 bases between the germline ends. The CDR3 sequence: CSADRGSGELFF. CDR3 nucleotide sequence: TGCAGCGCCGATAGGGGAAGCGGGGAGCTGTTTTTT.

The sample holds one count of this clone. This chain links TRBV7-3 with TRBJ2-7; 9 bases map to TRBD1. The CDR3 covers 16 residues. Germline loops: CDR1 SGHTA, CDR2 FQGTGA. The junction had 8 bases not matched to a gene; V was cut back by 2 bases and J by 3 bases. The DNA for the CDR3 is TGTGCCAGCAGCTTAGAGGGGACAGGGACCTACTACGAGCAGTACTTC. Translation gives CASSLEGTGTYYEQYF.

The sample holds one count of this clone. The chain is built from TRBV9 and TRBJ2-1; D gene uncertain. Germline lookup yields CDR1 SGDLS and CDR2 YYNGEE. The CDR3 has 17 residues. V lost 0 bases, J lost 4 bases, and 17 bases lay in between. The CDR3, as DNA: TGTGCCAGCAGCGTAGTCGGTATTACAGACCAATACAATGAGCAGTTCTTC. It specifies CASSVVGITDQYNEQFF.

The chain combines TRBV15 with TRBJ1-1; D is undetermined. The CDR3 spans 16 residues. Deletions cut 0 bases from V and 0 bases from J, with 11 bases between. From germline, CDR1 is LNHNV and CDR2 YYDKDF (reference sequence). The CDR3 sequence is CATSRDLPGVNTEAFF. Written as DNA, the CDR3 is TGTGCCACCAGCAGAGATTTGCCAGGCGTGAACACTGAAGCTTTCTTT.

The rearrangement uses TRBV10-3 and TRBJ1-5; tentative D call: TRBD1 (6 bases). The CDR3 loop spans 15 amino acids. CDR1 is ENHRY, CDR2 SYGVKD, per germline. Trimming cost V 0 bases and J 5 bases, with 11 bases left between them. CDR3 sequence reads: CAISESGDKDQPQHF. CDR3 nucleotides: TGTGCCATCAGTGAGTCGGGGGACAAAGATCAGCCCCAGCATTTT.

Written as DNA, the CDR3 is TGTGCCACCAGCAGAGGAGTAGGACTAGGAGCTGATACGCAGTATTTT. Translated: CATSRGVGLGADTQYF. The chain is built from TRBV15 and TRBJ2-3; 7 positions agree with TRBD2. This CDR3 is built from 16 residues. Trimming cost V 1 base and J 6 bases; bases outside gene matches: 10. Germline values: CDR1 LNHNV, CDR2 YYDKDF (reference sequence).

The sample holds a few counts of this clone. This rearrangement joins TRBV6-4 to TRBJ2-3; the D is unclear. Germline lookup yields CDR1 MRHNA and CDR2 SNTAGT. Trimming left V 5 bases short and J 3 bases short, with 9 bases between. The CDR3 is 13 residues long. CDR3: CASSRSSTDTQYF. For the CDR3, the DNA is TGTGCCAGCAGTCGGTCCTCAACAGATACGCAGTATTTT.

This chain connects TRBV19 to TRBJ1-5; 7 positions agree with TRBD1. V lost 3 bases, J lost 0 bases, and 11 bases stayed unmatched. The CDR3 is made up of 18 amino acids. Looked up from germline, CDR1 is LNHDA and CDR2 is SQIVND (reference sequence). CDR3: CASSISGQKPDSNQPQHF. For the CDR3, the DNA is TGTGCCAGTAGTATCTCGGGACAGAAGCCGGATAGCAATCAGCCCCAGCATTTT. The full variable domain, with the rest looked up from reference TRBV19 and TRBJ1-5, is DGGITQSPKYLFRKEGQNVTLSCEQNLNHDAMYWYRQDPGQGLRLIYYSQIVNDFQKGDIAEGYSVSREKKESFPLTVTSAQKNPTAFYLCASSISGQKPDSNQPQHFGDGTRLSIL.

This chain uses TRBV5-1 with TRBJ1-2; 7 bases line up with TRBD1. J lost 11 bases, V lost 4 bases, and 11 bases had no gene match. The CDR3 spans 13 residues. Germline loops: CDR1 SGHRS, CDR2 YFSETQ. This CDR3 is CASSPNRGKQYTF. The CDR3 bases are TGCGCCAGCAGCCCGAACAGGGGTAAACAGTACACCTTC.

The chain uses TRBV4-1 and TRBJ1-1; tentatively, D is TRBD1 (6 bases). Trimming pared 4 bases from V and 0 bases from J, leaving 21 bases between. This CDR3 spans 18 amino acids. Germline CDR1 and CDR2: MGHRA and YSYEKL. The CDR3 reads CASSPRTRTEKMNTEAFF. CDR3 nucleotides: TGCGCCAGCAGCCCCAGAACGCGGACAGAAAAAATGAACACTGAAGCTTTCTTT.

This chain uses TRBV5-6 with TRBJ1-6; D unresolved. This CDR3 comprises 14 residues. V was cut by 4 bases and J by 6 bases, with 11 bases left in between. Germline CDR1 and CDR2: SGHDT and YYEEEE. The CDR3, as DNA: TGTGCCAGCAGCCCCGGACTAGCTAATTCACCCCTCCACTTT. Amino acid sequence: CASSPGLANSPLHF.

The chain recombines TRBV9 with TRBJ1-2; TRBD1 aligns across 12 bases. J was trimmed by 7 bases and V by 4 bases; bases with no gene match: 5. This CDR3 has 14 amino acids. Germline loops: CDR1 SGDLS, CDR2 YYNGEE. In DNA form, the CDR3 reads TGTGCCAGCAGCCAGCGGGACAGGGGGCTTGGCTACACCTTC. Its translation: CASSQRDRGLGYTF.

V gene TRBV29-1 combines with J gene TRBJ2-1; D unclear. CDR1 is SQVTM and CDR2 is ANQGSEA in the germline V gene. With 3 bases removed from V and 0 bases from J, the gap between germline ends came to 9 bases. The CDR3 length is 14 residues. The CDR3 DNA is TGCAGCGTTGACCGGAGCTTCTCCTACAATGAGCAGTTCTTC. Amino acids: CSVDRSFSYNEQFF.

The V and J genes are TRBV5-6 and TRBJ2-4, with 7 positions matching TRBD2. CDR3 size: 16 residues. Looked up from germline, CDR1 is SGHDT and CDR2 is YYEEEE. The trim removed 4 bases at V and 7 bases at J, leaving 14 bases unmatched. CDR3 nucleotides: TGTGCCAGCAGCCATTTGGGAGGGGCCGCCGGGAACATTCAGTACTTC. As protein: CASSHLGGAAGNIQYF.

The CDR3 nucleotides are TGCGCCAGCAGCCAGGCTCCAGGGGGTGGCAATCAGCCCCAGCATTTT. The encoded protein is CASSQAPGGGNQPQHF. The rearrangement links TRBV4-1 to TRBJ1-5, with TRBD1 matching over 7 bases. The CDR3 consists of 16 residues. CDR1 is MGHRA, CDR2 YSYEKL, per germline. J gave up 2 bases and V 3 bases, and 7 bases lay outside the gene matches.